The 4 T cell receptor beta chains below were found in one sample sequenced in a study of early stage breast cancer tumors. Clones were sequenced by immunoSEQ multiplex PCR, and TCRdb holds only the in-frame ones, with some missing. Counted here are some 75,000 clones, 79% occurring once; the ten biggest clones make up about 3.6%. Specimen: blood. These TCRs come from a person aged 55 to 75 with breast cancer.

This clone was counted between two and nine times. The gene calls are TRBV14 and TRBJ2-7, with a possible D match to TRBD2 (5 bases). V gave up 1 base and J gave up 3 bases, with 7 bases separating them. The CDR3 covers 13 residues. Germline CDR1 is SGHDN and CDR2 is FVKESK. The CDR3 DNA reads as TGTGCCAGCAGCCAAGCCGAGGGCTACGAGCAGTACTTC. Translation gives CASSQAEGYEQYF.

The gene calls are TRBV11-1 and TRBJ2-2; 8 bases agree with TRBD2. CDR3 length: 15 amino acids. Unmatched junction bases numbered 4, after V lost 5 bases and J lost 2 bases. Germline V gene lookup returns CDR1 SGHAT and CDR2 FQDESV (reference sequence). Written as DNA, the CDR3 is TGTGCCAGCAGCCGACTAGCGACTAACACCGGGGAGCTGTTTTTT. It codes for CASSRLATNTGELFF.

The rearrangement links TRBV9 to TRBJ2-7; D not certain. The germline V and J ends were trimmed by 0 bases and 2 bases, with 6 bases remaining between them. Germline CDR1 and CDR2: SGDLS and YYNGEE. The CDR3 consists of 13 residues. CDR3 DNA: TGTGCCAGCAGCGTAGACAGTCCCTACGAGCAGTACTTC. Its protein is CASSVDSPYEQYF.

This clone has more than one count but fewer than ten. The chain carries TRBV5-1 and TRBJ1-1; TRBD1 might be the D (5 bases). Trimming stripped 0 bases from V and 0 bases from J, with 9 bases between. CDR3 length: 15 residues. Germline V CDR1 and CDR2: SGHRS, YFSETQ. Written as DNA, the CDR3 is TGCGCCAGCAGCTTGGCCGAGACAGTGAACACTGAAGCTTTCTTT. This gives the protein CASSLAETVNTEAFF.